This TCR beta chain was recorded in a study of early T cells in non-severe SARS-CoV-2 infection. Study-wide context: Sequencing of unsorted whole blood was done on bulk RNA, leaving chains unpaired. Study-wide results and caveats: There was a bias toward anti-spike CD8 responses in VDJdb matching, which missed private and CD4 specificities.

Unique molecular identifiers were added to individual cDNA molecules. TCRdb analysed the 5' RACE reads with MiXCR anew, one entry per CDR3 protein. The repertoire includes about 61,000 distinct CDR3 sequences, 9.5% to 14% of them detected once, and 1.5% to 2% sits in the top ten. This clonotype was seen repeatedly, ten times or more. Antigen unknown. The sequenced material came from whole blood. The receptor was isolated from an adult who was a healthcare worker with PCR-confirmed SARS-CoV-2 infection or an uninfected control (not recorded which).

In DNA, the CDR3 is TGCAGTGCTAGGGACAGGGAGAACTACAATGAGCAGTTCTTC. Its protein product is CSARDRENYNEQFF. The chain has TRBV20-1 and TRBJ2-1; 8 bases are a match to TRBD1. Germline CDR1 reads DFQATT; CDR2 reads SNEGSKA (reference sequence). The CDR3 consists of 14 residues. With V trimmed by 3 bases and J by 3 bases, 4 bases remained unmatched.